This is a list of T cell receptor beta chains from one sample in a study of T-cell reconstitution after alpha-beta-depleted transplantation in children. TCRdb itself ran the PCR reads through MiXCR, one entry per CDR3 protein. Seen here are 330,000 or so distinct CDR3 sequences, 10% observed once, and the top ten hold less than 8%. The material was PBMCs, obtained before TCRalphabeta/CD19-depleted stem cell transplant. All receptors derive from a boy less than two years old with acute myeloid leukemia, due to receive a stem cell transplant. The CDR3 runs from the conserved cysteine through the conserved F or W. D genes are given only for firm matches. Clone size is stated in some rows and not others, as once, few, many or a class when expanded.

d_call clone_size j_call v_call cdr3_nt cdr3_aa
- - TRBJ1-5 TRBV3-1 TGTGCCTTCAGATCCTCCGGACACGCCCTACTGACTGATCAGCCCCAGCATTTT CAFRSSGHALLTDQPQHF
- many TRBJ2-7 TRBV7-9 TGTGCCAGCAGCTTAGACGGTCGGCAGGGTCCTCCCTACGAGCAGTACTTC CASSLDGRQGPPYEQYF
- many TRBJ2-1 TRBV14 TGTGCCAGCAGCGTAAGATGGGGGAGCCCTCTCAATGAGCAGTTCTTC CASSVRWGSPLNEQFF
TRBD1 many TRBJ2-2 TRBV6-5 TGTGCCAGCAGTTCAAGGGGACAGCTGAACACCGGGGAGCTGTTTTTT CASSSRGQLNTGELFF
TRBD2 few TRBJ2-1 TRBV6-4 TGTGCCAGCAGTGACCCTGGGACTAGCGATGAGCAGTTCTTC CASSDPGTSDEQFF
- few TRBJ2-1 TRBV6-5 TGTGCCAGCAGTTACCCACAGGGCCCCAATGAGCAGTTCTTC CASSYPQGPNEQFF
TRBD2 many TRBJ2-3 TRBV7-9 TGTGCCAGCAGCATTGGGACTAGCGCGCAGTATTTT CASSIGTSAQYF
TRBD1 - TRBJ2-1 TRBV6-1 TGTGCCAGCAGCGAGGGACAGTCTCCCTACAATGAGCAGTTCTTC CASSEGQSPYNEQFF
TRBD1 - TRBJ2-7 TRBV10-1 TGCGCCAGCAGTGTAGGGGACAGGGGTCTTCCTTTCACCTACGAGCAGTACTTC CASSVGDRGLPFTYEQYF
TRBD1 many TRBJ2-7 TRBV7-2 TGTGCCAGCACCTGGACAGGGGACGAGCAGTACTTC CASTWTGDEQYF
- many TRBJ1-1 TRBV5-1 TGCGCCAGCAGCAGCTCCAGGGTTATTAACACTGAAGCTTTCTTT CASSSSRVINTEAFF
- many TRBJ1-5 TRBV28 TGTGCCAGCAGTTTCTATTATAGCAATCAGCCCCAGCATTTT CASSFYYSNQPQHF
- many TRBJ2-1 TRBV29-1 TGCAGCGTTGAAGATCGGTCCAGTAAAAGAGACCTACAATACAATGAGCAGTTCTTC CSVEDRSSKRDLQYNEQFF
- many TRBJ1-5 TRBV24-1 TGTGCCACCAGTGGGGGGGCAGGGGCGAGCAATCAGCCCCAGCATTTT CATSGGAGASNQPQHF
TRBD1 many TRBJ2-5 TRBV12-3/TRBV12-4 TGTGCCAGCAGTTTCGGACAGGCCAACCAAGAGACCCAGTACTTC CASSFGQANQETQYF
- many TRBJ2-7 TRBV7-2 TGTGCCACCCAGAACAGCGGAGCCTACGAGCAGTACTTC CATQNSGAYEQYF
TRBD1 many TRBJ2-5 TRBV6-1 TGTGCCAGCATTGCCTCCGGGACAGGGGAAGAGACCCAGTACTTC CASIASGTGEETQYF
- many TRBJ2-3 TRBV24-1 TGTGCCACCAGTGATTTGCAGGGCACAGATACGCAGTATTTT CATSDLQGTDTQYF
- few TRBJ2-3 TRBV7-6 TGTGCCAGCAGCTTATTAAGGACACGCACAGATACGCAGTATTTT CASSLLRTRTDTQYF
- many TRBJ1-1 TRBV5-4 TGTGCCAGCAGCTTGCACGGACCGAACACTGAAGCTTTCTTT CASSLHGPNTEAFF
- many TRBJ2-7 TRBV29-1 TGCAGCGTGAAAACGTCGGGGGTCTACGAGCAGTACTTC CSVKTSGVYEQYF
TRBD2 few TRBJ2-4 TRBV6-2/TRBV6-3 TGTGCCGGGAAAAGAAGCGGGGGAGAGGACATTCAGTACTTC CAGKRSGGEDIQYF
TRBD2 many TRBJ2-7 TRBV7-2 TGTGCCAGCAGCTTATGCGTCACTAGCGGGTGCAGCTCCTACGAGCAGTACTTC CASSLCVTSGCSSYEQYF
- many TRBJ2-3 TRBV28 TGTGCCAGCAGGGTGGATACAGATACGCAGTATTTT CASRVDTDTQYF
- many TRBJ2-7 TRBV20-1 TGCAGTGCTAGGGGACGGATCTACGAGCAGTACTTC CSARGRIYEQYF
TRBD2 many TRBJ2-7 TRBV29-1 TGCAGCGTTGCGGGACTAGCGGAAAACGAGCAGTACTTC CSVAGLAENEQYF
- few TRBJ2-1 TRBV28 TGTGCCAGCAGTTTCGAGCCCTTATACAATGAGCAGTTCTTC CASSFEPLYNEQFF
- many TRBJ2-1 TRBV12-3/TRBV12-4 TGTGCCAGCACTACCACATCAGGCTACAATGAGCAGTTCTTC CASTTTSGYNEQFF
- many TRBJ2-5 TRBV10-3 TGTGCCATCAGTGACCCGGGCCGGGTAGGAGAGACCCAGTACTTC CAISDPGRVGETQYF
- many TRBJ2-2 TRBV4-3 TGCGCCAGCAGCCAAGATCGTCGGCAGGGGTGGCACACCGGGGAGCTGTTTTTT CASSQDRRQGWHTGELFF
- few TRBJ2-2 TRBV7-2 TGTGCCAGCAGCTTAGTTGGTCTAGTCGGGGAGCTGTTTTTT CASSLVGLVGELFF
TRBD1 many TRBJ2-5 TRBV9 TGTGCCAGCAGCTTCGGACAGGGGGAGAAAGAGACCCAGTACTTC CASSFGQGEKETQYF
TRBD1 few TRBJ2-7 TRBV23-1 TGCGCCAGCAGCGAATCGACCCGGGACAGGGGAACCTACGAGCAGTACTTC CASSESTRDRGTYEQYF
TRBD1 many TRBJ2-3 TRBV11-3 TGTGCCAGCAGCTTAGGGTTAGGGACAGGCCGCAGTCTCCTCACAGATACGCAGTATTTT CASSLGLGTGRSLLTDTQYF
TRBD2 few TRBJ2-3 TRBV6-5 TGTGCCAGCAGTTACTCGACATTAGCGGGATCTAGTGCAGATACGCAGTATTTT CASSYSTLAGSSADTQYF
- few TRBJ1-5 TRBV6-2/TRBV6-3 TGTGCCAGCAGGCGGACAGTTTATAGCAATCAGCCCCAGCATTTT CASRRTVYSNQPQHF
- few TRBJ2-1 TRBV4-1 TGCGCCAGCGACGGCGGATTTAACAATGAGCAGTTCTTC CASDGGFNNEQFF
- many TRBJ1-5 TRBV28 TGTGCCAGCAGTCGCCAGGGTAATAGGAATCAGCCCCAGCATTTT CASSRQGNRNQPQHF
- - TRBJ2-5 TRBV7-6 TGTGCCAGCAGCTTACAGACCGGGGAGACCCAGTACTTC CASSLQTGETQYF
- - TRBJ2-5 TRBV4-1 TGCGCCAGCAAGAAATTCGGAAGTATGCGAGAGACCCAGTACTTC CASKKFGSMRETQYF
TRBD1 many TRBJ2-2 TRBV24-1 TGTGCCACCAGAGGGACAGCGAACACCGGGGAGCTGTTTTTT CATRGTANTGELFF
- many TRBJ2-1 TRBV28 TGTGCCAGCAGCTACAGTCTGAGCTCCTACAATGAGCAGTTCTTC CASSYSLSSYNEQFF
TRBD2 - TRBJ2-1 TRBV2 TGTGCCTTCTGTTTAGGAGGGACTAGCGGGGACAGCTCCTACAATGAGCAGTTCTTC CAFCLGGTSGDSSYNEQFF
- - TRBJ2-5 TRBV6-6 TGTGCCAGCAGTTATCGGGGGCTCCAGACCCAGTACTTC CASSYRGLQTQYF
TRBD2 few TRBJ2-1 TRBV3-1 TGTGCCAGCAGCCAAGAGGCTAGCGGGAGCCATGAGCAGTTCTTC CASSQEASGSHEQFF
- many TRBJ1-5 TRBV7-2 TGTGCCAGCAGCTTTCGGGATCAGCCCCAGCATTTT CASSFRDQPQHF
TRBD2 many TRBJ2-7 TRBV28 TGTGCCAGCAGCCCCCACGGGACTAGCGGGAAAGAGCAGTACTTC CASSPHGTSGKEQYF
- many TRBJ2-1 TRBV9 TGTGCCAGCAGCCCCATCCCTAGCGCCTATGAGCAGTTCTTC CASSPIPSAYEQFF
- many TRBJ1-1 TRBV6-5 TGTGCCAGCAGTTACTCGAGGGGGAACACTGAAGCTTTCTTT CASSYSRGNTEAFF
- - TRBJ1-2 TRBV19 TGTGCCAGTAGTGCTCAGGATCTACCCACTAATGGCTACACCTTC CASSAQDLPTNGYTF
- many TRBJ2-1 TRBV5-8 TGTGCCAGCAGCTTAAATATGTACAATGAGCAGTTCTTC CASSLNMYNEQFF
TRBD2 few TRBJ2-1 TRBV7-3 TGTGCCAGCAGCTTAAGCGGGAGTAAGGATGAGCAGTTCTTC CASSLSGSKDEQFF
TRBD1 many TRBJ1-1 TRBV5-1 TGCGCCAGCAGAGCAGGGGGCACTGAAGCTTTCTTT CASRAGGTEAFF
TRBD1 many TRBJ1-6 TRBV10-3 TGTGCCATCAGGGCGGGACAGGGGAATTCACCCCTCCACTTT CAIRAGQGNSPLHF
- few TRBJ2-5 TRBV5-1 TGCGCCAGCAGCCGGGACATCAAAGAGACCCAGTACTTC CASSRDIKETQYF
- - TRBJ1-2 TRBV11-3 TGTGCCAGCAGCCAAGCTGGGGTTGCCTCGGGCTATGGCTACACCTTC CASSQAGVASGYGYTF
- many TRBJ2-3 TRBV9 TGTGCCAGCAGCGTAGTGCGGGCCTGGGATACGCAGTATTTT CASSVVRAWDTQYF
TRBD2 - TRBJ2-1 TRBV12-3/TRBV12-4 TGTGCCAGCAGTTTTAGGGCTAGCGGGGTGATTTCCTACAATGAGCAGTTCTTC CASSFRASGVISYNEQFF